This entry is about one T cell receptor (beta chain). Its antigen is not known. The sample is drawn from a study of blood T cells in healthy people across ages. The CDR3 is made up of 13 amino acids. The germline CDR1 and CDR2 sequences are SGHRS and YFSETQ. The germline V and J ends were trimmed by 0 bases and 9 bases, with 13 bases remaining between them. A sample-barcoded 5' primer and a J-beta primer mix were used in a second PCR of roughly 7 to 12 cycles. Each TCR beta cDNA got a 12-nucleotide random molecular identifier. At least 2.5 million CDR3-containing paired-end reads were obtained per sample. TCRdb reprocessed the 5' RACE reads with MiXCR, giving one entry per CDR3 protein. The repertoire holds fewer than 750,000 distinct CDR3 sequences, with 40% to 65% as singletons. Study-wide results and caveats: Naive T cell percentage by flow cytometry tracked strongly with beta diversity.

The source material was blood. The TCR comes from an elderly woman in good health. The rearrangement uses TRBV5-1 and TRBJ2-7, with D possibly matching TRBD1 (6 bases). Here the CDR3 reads CASSLDRAGRQYF. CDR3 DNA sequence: TGCGCCAGCAGCTTGGACAGGGCGGGCAGGCAGTACTTC.